A single sample is the source of the 5 T cell receptor beta chains below, sequenced in a study of molecular identifiers for immune sequencing clone quantification. One entry per CDR3 protein, called by TCRdb with MiXCR from the PCR reads. The sample shows around 470,000 distinct CDR3 sequences, around 25% of them seen only once. Source material: naive CD8+ T cells from blood, with Jurkat cell RNA spiked in. Subset in this sample: FACS-sorted CD8+CD4-CCR7+CD45RA+ naive T cells. The receptor set was obtained from a human donor in good health. Some libraries in this study had Jurkat cell RNA spiked in.

As regards this clonotype: Possible read error: a much larger clone is one base away. This chain links TRBV4-3 with TRBJ1-4; D may be TRBD1 (6 bases). Germline-derived CDR1 and CDR2 are LGHNA and YSLEER. This CDR3 has 15 amino acids. Here the CDR3 reads CASSATRGAGEKLIF. The CDR3, as DNA: TGCGCCAGCAGCGCGACCAGGGGCGCGGGGGAAAAACTGATTTTT.

This clonotype was seen a handful of times. The chain uses TRBV27 and TRBJ2-5; D uncertain. The CDR3 extends over 13 amino acids. The V gene's germline CDR1 is MNHEY and CDR2 SMNVEV (reference sequence). Deletions cut 6 bases from V and 2 bases from J, with 10 bases between. CDR3 nucleotide sequence: TGTGCCAGCAGACCCGAGATGCAAGAGACCCAGTACTTC. Amino acid sequence: CASRPEMQETQYF.

This clonotype was counted a few times. This sequence joins TRBV7-9 and TRBJ2-3, with 10 bases lining up with TRBD2. The CDR3 length is 16 residues. CDR1 is SEHNR and CDR2 is FQNEAQ in the germline V gene (reference sequence). Germline trimming cut 6 bases from V and 6 bases from J; bases unmatched to any gene: 12. The CDR3 coding sequence is TGTGCCAGCAGTCTACGAAGCGGGGGGGCCTCCGATACGCAGTATTTT. Amino acids: CASSLRSGGASDTQYF.

This clonotype was detected a few times. The chain carries TRBV19 and TRBJ1-4; D unresolved. Germline CDR1 LNHDA, CDR2 SQIVND (reference sequence). This CDR3 contains 15 residues. Trimming removed 5 bases from V and 6 bases from J, with 16 bases in between. CDR3 residues: CASSRDVGGDEKLFF. The CDR3 DNA reads TGTGCCAGTAGTCGTGACGTGGGTGGAGATGAAAAACTGTTTTTT.

Remarks on this clonotype: With a much larger clone just one base away, this may be a read error. The J gene is TRBJ2-7, the V gene TRBV7-6, with 9 bases fitting TRBD2. The germline V gene encodes CDR1 SGHVS and CDR2 FNYEAQ. Trimming at V came to 4 bases and at J to 9 bases, leaving 13 bases not matched to a gene. The CDR3 consists of 15 residues. The CDR3 DNA is TGTGCCAGCAGCTCCTTTAGCGGGGGAATCGACGCGCAGTACTTC. It encodes CASSSFSGGIDAQYF.